The 27 T cell receptor delta chains listed next were all sequenced from one sample in a study of γδ T cells in repeated Plasmodium falciparum infection. TCRdb reprocessed the multiplex PCR reads using CATT. The repertoire consists of about 93,000 delta-chain clones, with 0.75% to 1% occurring once and the leading ten covering 9% to 10%. Flow sorting of PBMC yielded separate Vgamma9/Vdelta2+ and Vdelta2-negative gammadelta T cell populations for bulk repertoire analysis. The material sequenced was gamma-delta T cells from blood. Every receptor here comes from a pool of human donors (malaria-infected and uninfected, not separated).

Worth noting for this clone: This DNA's translation and the protein TCRdb lists, from a much larger clone, do not match at residue 3, likely due to a read error; the protein shown is translated from the DNA. The chain uses TRDV2 and TRDJ1, with TRDD3 matching 12 bases. TCRdb offers no J gene call, so here the DNA was matched to germline to obtain one. Germline lookup yields CDR1 GEAIGNYY and CDR2 EKD. CDR3 size: 19 residues. The CDR3 loop is CAYDTVALGDTHHTDKLIF. CDR3 nucleotide sequence: TGTGCCTATGACACCGTGGCCCTGGGGGATACGCATCACACCGATAAACTCATCTTT.

This clone has more than one count but fewer than ten. TCRdb attributes to this sequence the protein of a much larger clone, which differs from the DNA translation at residue 4; a read error is likely, and the protein displayed is translated from the DNA. This chain joins TRDV2 and TRDJ2; D call uncertain. The CDR3 is made up of 17 amino acids. Germline V lookup: CDR1 GEAIGNYY, CDR2 EKD. Trimming stripped 6 bases from V and 7 bases from J, with 26 bases between. In nucleotides, the CDR3 is TGTGCCTGTAACAAGGTGGGTGACCCAAGTAGGAAAGCACAACTCTTCTTT. This sequence encodes CACNKVGDPSRKAQLFF.

This clone came up a few times. The protein that TCRdb holds for this DNA derives from a much larger clone and differs from the translated DNA at residue 16, which likely indicates a read error; the protein shown here is translated from the DNA. J is TRDJ1 and V is TRDV1, with 7 bases fitting TRDD3. The J gene, missing from TCRdb, was assigned here through DNA to germline matching. Germline CDR1 is TSWWSYY and CDR2 is QGS. The CDR3 runs 23 residues. The V gene end was trimmed by 0 bases and the J gene end by 6 bases; junction bases not matched to a gene: 31. CDR3 DNA: TGTGCTCTTGGGGAACTTGGCAAATTATCCCTCAAAGTACTGGGGAATACTTACTATAAACTCATCTTT. Its protein product is CALGELGKLSLKVLGNTYYKLIF.

This clone was counted at least ten times. J is TRDJ1 and V is TRDV1, with D possibly matching TRDD2 (5 bases). TCRdb supplies no J gene; here it was assigned by aligning the nucleotide sequence to germline. Germline V gene lookup returns CDR1 TSWWSYY and CDR2 QGS. The CDR3 is 16 amino acids. V was trimmed by 0 bases and J by 3 bases, leaving 14 bases between them. Written as DNA, the CDR3 is TGTGCTCTTGGGGAACTAGGACTCCTAACGTCCGATAAACTCATCTTT. It codes for CALGELGLLTSDKLIF.

About this clone: The protein TCRdb gives is from a much larger clone and does not agree with this DNA's translation at residue 8, likely a read error; the protein shown here comes from the DNA. V usage is TRDV1 and J usage is TRDJ1, with TRDD3 matching 11 bases. Because TCRdb records no J gene, it was assigned here through a match of the DNA to germline. This CDR3 spans 26 amino acids. With V trimmed by 0 bases and J by 1 base, 31 bases remained unmatched. Per the germline V gene, CDR1 is TSWWSYY and CDR2 is QGS. CDR3 protein: CALGELVLILPLLGDNEGAGTDKLIF. In nucleotides, the CDR3 is TGTGCTCTTGGGGAACTGGTCCTAATCCTTCCCTTACTGGGGGATAATGAGGGTGCGGGCACCGATAAACTCATCTTT.

Regarding this clone: TCRdb attributes to this sequence the protein of a much larger clone, which differs from the DNA translation at residue 5; a read error is likely, and the protein displayed is translated from the DNA. Here the CDR3 reads CALGGAPGGGQYTDKLIF. The CDR3 DNA reads as TGTGCTCTTGGGGGCGCCCCCGGAGGGGGACAGTACACCGATAAACTCATCTTT. The chain is built from TRDV1 and TRDJ1, with D possibly TRDD3 on 6 matching bases. Since TCRdb gives no J gene, matching the DNA to germline was used here to assign it. The CDR3 spans 18 residues. CDR1 and CDR2 from the germline V gene are TSWWSYY and QGS. V lost 4 bases, J lost 0 bases, and 21 bases lay in between.

Note on this clone: A far larger clone is off by one base, so a read error is likely. Additional DNA sequences in this sample encode the identical CDR3. The chain couples TRDV1 to TRDJ1; possible D gene TRDD3, 6 bases. This CDR3 is built from 19 residues. Trimming left V 4 bases short and J 0 bases short, with 24 bases between. Germline values: CDR1 TSWWSYY, CDR2 QGS. In nucleotides, the CDR3 is TGTGCTCTTGGGGCTTTCCTTTTGGGGGGGCTACCGTACACCGATAAACTCATCTTT. It codes for CALGAFLLGGLPYTDKLIF.

To note about this clone: A single base is all that separates this from a far larger clone, so a read error is likely. This sample also contains other DNA sequences that code for the same CDR3. No call exists for the J gene, whereas the V gene is TRDV2; the D call TRDD3 from the table was never checked on the DNA. The CDR3 totals 19 residues. Germline V gives CDR1 GEAIGNYY, CDR2 EKD. DNA for the CDR3: TGTGCCTGTGACACCGCTGGGGGGCCTAGCTCCTGGGACACCCGACAGATGTTCTTC. Its translation is CACDTAGGPSSWDTRQMFF.

This clone was recorded a few times. The TCRdb protein comes from a much larger clone and disagrees with this DNA's translation at residue 14, likely due to a read error; the protein given here is derived from the DNA. The chain combines TRDV1 with TRDJ2, with TRDD3 matching over 8 bases. TCRdb lists no J gene, so it was determined here by aligning the DNA to germline. V gave up 3 bases and J gave up 0 bases; unmatched junction bases: 24. The CDR3 totals 23 residues. Germline V gene lookup returns CDR1 TSWWSYY and CDR2 QGS. CDR3 residues: CALGDPPEGWGIVPIPLTAQLFF. CDR3 sequence (DNA): TGTGCTCTTGGGGATCCCCCGGAAGGTTGGGGGATTGTGCCTATCCCTTTGACAGCACAACTCTTCTTT.

This clone came up a few times. It differs at one base from a far larger clone, so likely a read error. This sample also contains other DNA sequences that code for the same CDR3. The V gene is TRDV2, the J gene TRDJ1, with TRDD3 matching over 10 bases. Assignment of the J gene here rests on matching the DNA to germline, because TCRdb gives none. The CDR3 extends over 18 amino acids. Germline lookup yields CDR1 GEAIGNYY and CDR2 EKD. After removal of 7 bases from V and 3 bases from J, the junction contained 19 bases not matched to a gene. CDR3 nucleotides: TGTGCCTGCGACCAACATTTTACTGGGGGATTTATGGCCGATAAACTCATCTTT. Translated: CACDQHFTGGFMADKLIF.

As regards this clone: TCRdb attributes to this sequence the protein of a much larger clone, which differs from the DNA translation at residue 6; a read error is likely, and the protein displayed is translated from the DNA. The genes are TRDV1 and TRDJ1, with 8 nucleotides matching TRDD3. TCRdb leaves out the J gene; it was filled in here by matching the DNA to germline. CDR1 and CDR2 from the germline V gene are TSWWSYY and QGS. CDR3 length equals 15 residues. Losses at the gene ends were 2 bases for V and 4 bases for J; bases not matched to a gene: 6. The CDR3 here is CALGESWDTRDKLIF. DNA of the CDR3: TGTGCTCTTGGGGAATCGTGGGATACGCGCGATAAACTCATCTTT.

This clone was observed at least ten times. A far larger clone differs by one base, so this is likely a read error. Other DNA sequences of this sample code for an identical CDR3. The chain is built from TRDV2 and TRDJ1; 7 bases match TRDD3. Germline loops: CDR1 GEAIGNYY, CDR2 EKD. The CDR3 is 17 amino acids. Unmatched junction bases numbered 21, after V lost 7 bases and J lost 5 bases. CDR3 residues: CACDRMGGSPGTDKLIF. CDR3 DNA: TGTGCCTGCGACCGGATGGGGGGATCTCCGGGCACTGATAAACTCATCTTT.

Only a few counts were recorded for this clone. This probably arose from a read error, given a far larger clone one base away. Distinct nucleotide sequences in the sample also encode this CDR3. The chain carries TRDV1 and TRDJ1; D might be TRDD3 (6 bases). The J gene, absent from TCRdb, was called here by matching the DNA to germline. Germline CDR1 reads TSWWSYY; CDR2 reads QGS. CDR3 length: 22 residues. The CDR3 coding sequence is TGTGCTCTTGGGGAAACGTCCGCAGAACTACCGCTACTGGGCTATGGGGCCGACAAACTCATCTTT. This sequence encodes CALGETSAELPLLGYGADKLIF.

This clone came up a few times. A read error is the likely source, as a far larger clone sits one nucleotide away. The same CDR3 is also encoded by other DNA sequences in this sample. The rearrangement joins TRDV2 to TRDJ3; D may be TRDD3 (6 bases). The J gene is absent in TCRdb and was assigned here via DNA matching to germline. Germline CDR1 GEAIGNYY, CDR2 EKD. CDR3 length: 19 amino acids. CDR3 sequence: CACDTTLNWASWDTRQMFF. As DNA, the CDR3 is TGTGCCTGCGACACCACGTTGAACTGGGCTTCCTGGGACACCCGACAGATGTTTTTC.

This clone turned up a few times. The protein held in TCRdb is that of a much larger clone and does not match this DNA's translation at residue 11, likely because of a read error; the protein shown is translated from the DNA. V is TRDV1 and J is TRDJ1, with D unclear. The J gene, absent from TCRdb, was called here by matching the DNA to germline. V was shortened by 3 bases and J by 1 base, with 24 bases between the two germline ends. This CDR3 contains 19 residues. CDR1 and CDR2 from the germline V gene are TSWWSYY and QGS. The CDR3 region has the DNA TGTGCTCTTGGGGATCCGGGACCCCCACACTCCCTTTGCACCGATAAACTCATCTTT. It codes for CALGDPGPPHSLCTDKLIF.

Worth noting for this clone: A far larger clone is one base from this, pointing to a likely read error. This specimen includes other DNA sequences encoding the same CDR3. The J gene has no call, while the V gene is TRDV2. The CDR3 totals 18 residues. Germline CDR1 reads GEAIGNYY; CDR2 reads EKD. CDR3 nucleotide sequence: TGTGCCTGTGACACCCGGTCTAAGGTCCATCCGTACACCGATAAACTAATCTTT. Residues: CACDTRSKVHPYTDKLIF.

This clone was seen a few times. A read error likely explains this, since a far larger clone differs by one base. In the same sample, other DNA sequences code for this CDR3. The chain has TRDV1 and TRDJ1, with D possibly called TRDD2 or TRDD3 (5 bases each). This CDR3 comprises 19 residues. CDR1 is TSWWSYY and CDR2 is QGS in the germline V gene. As DNA, the CDR3 is TGCGCTCTTGGGGACCCAAGTCCCTTCGGGAGGGGGTACACCGATAAACTCATCTTT. Protein sequence: CALGDPSPFGRGYTDKLIF.

This clone has a count of ten or more. The amino acid sequence in TCRdb belongs to a much larger clone and departs from this DNA's translation at residue 5, likely a sequencing read error; the sequence shown is translated from the DNA. V gene TRDV2 combines with J gene TRDJ1, with D hard to call. TCRdb gives no J gene; it was assigned here by matching the DNA to germline. This CDR3 region has 15 residues. Trimming removed 3 bases from V and 0 bases from J, with 13 bases in between. CDR1 and CDR2 from the germline V gene are GEAIGNYY and EKD. CDR3 in amino acids: CACDAASRNTDKLIF. The CDR3 DNA sequence: TGTGCCTGTGACGCCGCATCCCGTAACACCGATAAACTCATCTTT.

This clone was counted a few times. The protein in TCRdb stems from a much larger clone and differs at residue 3 from this DNA's translation, likely a read error; here the protein is translated from the DNA. The chain joins TRDV1 to TRDJ1; 13 bases map to TRDD3. Germline loops: CDR1 TSWWSYY, CDR2 QGS. CDR3 length equals 22 residues. The CDR3 sequence is CAFGAKDLISVLGDTLPDKLIF. CDR3 in DNA: TGTGCTTTTGGCGCTAAAGATCTCATCTCTGTACTGGGGGATACGCTGCCCGATAAACTCATCTTT.

This clone was observed a handful of times. This DNA's translation differs at residue 18 from TCRdb's protein, which comes from a much larger clone; a read error is likely, and the protein shown is translated from the DNA. V and J are TRDV2 and TRDJ1, with 9 positions matching TRDD3. Because TCRdb records no J gene, it was assigned here through a match of the DNA to germline. The CDR3 runs 21 residues. Germline CDR1 GEAIGNYY, CDR2 EKD. The CDR3 spells CACDTLKSGDTGLIHTDELIF. CDR3 nucleotide sequence: TGTGCCTGTGACACCTTAAAATCGGGGGATACTGGCCTCATACACACCGATGAACTCATCTTT.

In this sample, this clone turned up a few times. The protein recorded in TCRdb matches a much larger clone and deviates from this DNA's translation at residue 11, suggesting a read error; the protein here is obtained by translating the DNA. No J gene was called, and the V gene is TRDV2. Germline V gene sequence: CDR1 GEAIGNYY, CDR2 EKD. This CDR3 is built from 13 residues. In nucleotides, the CDR3 is TGTGCCTGTGACGTCCGACGGGTCCCCGAACACATCTTT. Its protein is CACDVRRVPEHIF.

Regarding this clone: The protein held in TCRdb is that of a much larger clone and does not match this DNA's translation at residue 10, likely because of a read error; the protein shown is translated from the DNA. The V gene is TRDV2, the J gene TRDJ3; no reliable D call. Germline matching of the DNA provided the J gene here, since TCRdb leaves it blank. The CDR3 has 18 amino acids. Germline loops: CDR1 GEAIGNYY, CDR2 EKD. Trimming took off 2 bases at V and 2 bases at J, with 15 bases between the two ends. In DNA form, the CDR3 reads TGTGCCTGTGACATACAACCGGGGCACCCCTGGGACACCCGACAGATGTTTTTC. This sequence encodes CACDIQPGHPWDTRQMFF.

This clone was seen only a few times. A single base is all that separates this from a far larger clone, so a read error is likely. Other DNA sequences in the same sample also yield this CDR3. The CDR3 protein is CACDTKLRGDTADKLIF. The CDR3 DNA is TGTGCCTGCGACACCAAACTCCGGGGGGATACAGCCGATAAACTCATCTTT. This rearrangement joins TRDV2 to TRDJ1; 9 bases fit TRDD3. No J gene was available from TCRdb, and it was assigned here by a germline match of the DNA. The CDR3 covers 17 residues. Germline values: CDR1 GEAIGNYY, CDR2 EKD.

This clone was seen many times. For this DNA, TCRdb reports the protein of a much larger clone, which diverges at residue 4, most likely from a read error; the protein presented here is translated directly from the DNA. The chain combines TRDV2 with TRDJ1, with 8 nucleotides matching TRDD3. The CDR3 is 20 amino acids. CDR1 is GEAIGNYY and CDR2 is EKD in the germline V gene. CDR3 coding DNA: TGTGCCTGTGGCACCGAAGACAGGTTGACTGGGGGTCCACACACCGATAAACTCATCTTT. Translation gives CACGTEDRLTGGPHTDKLIF.

In this sample, this clone turned up many times. A much larger clone is a single base away; this may be a read error. This sample also contains other DNA sequences that code for the same CDR3. The rearrangement joins TRDV2 to TRDJ1; the D is unclear. The V gene's germline CDR1 is GEAIGNYY and CDR2 EKD. The CDR3 extends over 15 amino acids. V was cut by 7 bases and J by 1 base, with 18 bases left in between. In nucleotides, the CDR3 is TGTGCCTGCGACTATATGGAGGAAGCCACCGATAAACTCATCTTT. It yields the protein CACDYMEEATDKLIF.

Worth noting for this clone: TCRdb's protein, taken from a much larger clone, differs from this DNA's translation at residues 9 and 10, likely owing to a read error; the protein displayed comes from the DNA. The chain has TRDV1 and TRDJ1; 13 bases agree with TRDD3. The CDR3 totals 22 residues. Germline V lookup: CDR1 TSWWSYY, CDR2 QGS. V dropped 3 bases and J dropped 2; count of bases not matched to a gene: 21. In nucleotides, the CDR3 is TGTGCTCTTGGGGACCTTATCCTTCATCCTCTACTGGGGGATACGGGGACCGATAAACTCATCTTT. Its protein is CALGDLILHPLLGDTGTDKLIF.

Of note for this clone: TCRdb's protein for this DNA is that of a much larger clone and differs from the translation at residue 6, likely a read error; the protein shown is the DNA translation. V gene TRDV1 combines with J gene TRDJ1; no reliable D call. Germline CDR1 reads TSWWSYY; CDR2 reads QGS. CDR3 length equals 12 residues. The germline V and J ends were trimmed by 1 base and 6 bases, with 6 bases remaining between them. CDR3 amino acids: CALGEHRHKLIF. In nucleotides, the CDR3 is TGTGCTCTTGGGGAACATCGACATAAACTCATCTTT.